This is a list of T cell receptor beta chains from one sample in a study of Tregs in tolerant kidney transplant recipients. The repertoire was sequenced with immunoSEQ multiplex PCR; TCRdb's copy has only in-frame clones and lacks some. The sample gives approximately 260,000 clones, about 80% of which show up once; about 0.58% is in the top ten. Sequencing was done on a sample of CD4+ T cells from blood. The origin of the receptors is a human donor in good health. CDR3s include the opening cysteine and the closing phenylalanine or tryptophan. The D gene is left open where the match is weak. Some rows have no size entry. The others give once, few or many, or a class for an expanded clone.

J gene: TRBJ2-3; D gene: .; V gene: TRBV5-1; clone size: .; CDR3 protein: CASSLAIGRAVADTQYF; CDR3 DNA: TGCGCCAGCAGCTTGGCCATCGGACGGGCGGTCGCAGATACGCAGTATTTT
J gene: TRBJ2-2; D gene: TRBD2; V gene: TRBV18; clone size: once; CDR3 protein: CASSPTSGVNTGELFF; CDR3 DNA: TGTGCCAGCTCTCCCACTAGCGGGGTGAACACCGGGGAGCTGTTTTTT
J gene: TRBJ2-7; D gene: TRBD2; V gene: TRBV10-3; clone size: .; CDR3 protein: CAISGSSGRDEQYF; CDR3 DNA: TGTGCCATCAGTGGGTCTAGCGGGAGGGACGAGCAGTACTTC
J gene: TRBJ1-4; D gene: TRBD1; V gene: TRBV18; clone size: .; CDR3 protein: CASSPTGEDEKLFF; CDR3 DNA: TGTGCCAGCTCACCGACAGGGGAGGATGAAAAACTGTTTTTT
J gene: TRBJ1-2; D gene: TRBD1; V gene: TRBV10-3; clone size: .; CDR3 protein: CAISDDRVYGYTF; CDR3 DNA: TGTGCCATCAGTGACGACAGGGTTTATGGCTACACCTTC
J gene: TRBJ2-7; D gene: .; V gene: TRBV7-2; clone size: .; CDR3 protein: CASSRQAPAQYF; CDR3 DNA: TGTGCCAGCAGCAGACAGGCCCCCGCGCAGTACTTC
J gene: TRBJ2-7; D gene: .; V gene: TRBV19; clone size: .; CDR3 protein: CASRRANSGEQYF; CDR3 DNA: TGTGCCAGTAGACGGGCCAATTCGGGGGAGCAGTACTTC
J gene: TRBJ1-1; D gene: .; V gene: TRBV7-9; clone size: .; CDR3 protein: CASSLALGTEAFF; CDR3 DNA: TGTGCCAGCAGCTTAGCCCTTGGCACTGAAGCTTTCTTT
J gene: TRBJ1-1; D gene: .; V gene: TRBV4-1; clone size: once; CDR3 protein: CASSPRGGHTEAFF; CDR3 DNA: TGCGCCAGCAGCCCCCGGGGGGGGCACACTGAAGCTTTCTTT
J gene: TRBJ1-1; D gene: .; V gene: TRBV19; clone size: .; CDR3 protein: CASDTGRTEAFF; CDR3 DNA: TGTGCCAGTGACACAGGGAGGACTGAAGCTTTCTTT
J gene: TRBJ2-1; D gene: TRBD2; V gene: TRBV9; clone size: .; CDR3 protein: CASSASLAGGRDEQFF; CDR3 DNA: TGTGCCAGCAGCGCTTCGCTAGCGGGGGGGCGGGATGAGCAGTTCTTC
J gene: TRBJ1-1; D gene: .; V gene: TRBV30; clone size: once; CDR3 protein: CAWSDRPNTEAFF; CDR3 DNA: TGTGCCTGGAGTGATAGGCCGAACACTGAAGCTTTCTTT
J gene: TRBJ2-3; D gene: .; V gene: TRBV4-2; clone size: few; CDR3 protein: CASSQSHQADTQYF; CDR3 DNA: TGTGCCAGCAGCCAATCCCATCAGGCAGATACGCAGTATTTT
J gene: TRBJ1-4; D gene: .; V gene: TRBV4-1; clone size: .; CDR3 protein: CASSQGPSRNEKLFF; CDR3 DNA: TGCGCCAGCAGCCAAGGTCCGTCTCGGAATGAAAAACTGTTTTTT
J gene: TRBJ2-3; D gene: .; V gene: TRBV16; clone size: .; CDR3 protein: CASSQLPRTDTQYF; CDR3 DNA: TGTGCCAGCAGCCAACTCCCCCGCACAGATACGCAGTATTTT
J gene: TRBJ2-3; D gene: TRBD1; V gene: TRBV5-1; clone size: few; CDR3 protein: CASSMSPGQGGADTQYF; CDR3 DNA: TGCGCCAGCAGCATGTCCCCGGGACAGGGTGGTGCAGATACGCAGTATTTT
J gene: TRBJ2-7; D gene: TRBD1; V gene: TRBV2; clone size: few; CDR3 protein: CASSEVGQGHEQYF; CDR3 DNA: TGTGCCAGCAGTGAAGTGGGACAGGGCCACGAGCAGTACTTC
J gene: TRBJ1-1; D gene: .; V gene: TRBV11-3; clone size: .; CDR3 protein: CASSSRGLDTEAFF; CDR3 DNA: TGTGCCAGCAGCAGCAGGGGTCTGGACACTGAAGCTTTCTTT
J gene: TRBJ2-7; D gene: TRBD1; V gene: TRBV19; clone size: .; CDR3 protein: CASSNGQGYEQYF; CDR3 DNA: TGTGCCAGTAGTAATGGACAGGGGTACGAGCAGTACTTC
J gene: TRBJ1-1; D gene: .; V gene: TRBV6-1; clone size: .; CDR3 protein: CASSETGQRAFF; CDR3 DNA: TGTGCCAGCAGTGAAACGGGTCAACGAGCTTTCTTT
J gene: TRBJ1-1; D gene: .; V gene: TRBV5-1; clone size: .; CDR3 protein: CASSFRGRGTEAFF; CDR3 DNA: .
J gene: TRBJ2-7; D gene: TRBD2; V gene: TRBV4-2; clone size: .; CDR3 protein: CASSQDMGLASYF; CDR3 DNA: TGTGCCAGCAGCCAAGATATGGGACTAGCGTCGTACTTC
J gene: TRBJ1-1; D gene: .; V gene: TRBV4-1; clone size: .; CDR3 protein: CASSPPAVLIRQAFF; CDR3 DNA: TGCGCCAGCAGCCCCCCCGCGGTTTTAATAAGGCAAGCTTTCTTT
J gene: TRBJ2-3; D gene: .; V gene: TRBV9; clone size: .; CDR3 protein: CASSAQKGTTDTQYF; CDR3 DNA: TGTGCCAGCAGCGCCCAAAAGGGGACCACAGATACGCAGTATTTT
J gene: TRBJ2-1; D gene: .; V gene: TRBV18; clone size: .; CDR3 protein: CASSPSGRNEQFF; CDR3 DNA: TGTGCCAGCTCACCGAGTGGGCGCAATGAGCAGTTCTTC
J gene: TRBJ2-7; D gene: TRBD1; V gene: TRBV27; clone size: .; CDR3 protein: CASSSIGTGGYEQYF; CDR3 DNA: TGTGCCAGCAGTTCCATCGGGACAGGGGGTTACGAGCAGTACTTC
J gene: TRBJ2-5; D gene: TRBD2; V gene: TRBV2; clone size: .; CDR3 protein: CASSERRGVWETQYF; CDR3 DNA: TGTGCCAGCAGTGAACGGCGGGGGGTATGGGAGACCCAGTACTTC
J gene: TRBJ2-7; D gene: TRBD1; V gene: TRBV10-1; clone size: .; CDR3 protein: CASSESTGTTYEQYF; CDR3 DNA: TGCGCCAGCAGTGAGTCGACAGGGACAACGTACGAGCAGTACTTC
J gene: TRBJ2-2; D gene: TRBD2; V gene: TRBV19; clone size: .; CDR3 protein: CASSPKTSAGELFF; CDR3 DNA: TGTGCCAGTAGTCCGAAGACTAGCGCCGGGGAGCTGTTTTTT
J gene: TRBJ2-2; D gene: TRBD2; V gene: TRBV5-1; clone size: .; CDR3 protein: CASRTWTSGRADTGELFF; CDR3 DNA: TGCGCCAGCAGGACTTGGACTAGCGGGAGGGCCGACACCGGGGAGCTGTTTTTT
J gene: TRBJ1-5; D gene: .; V gene: TRBV18; clone size: .; CDR3 protein: CASSPLGSNQPQHF; CDR3 DNA: TGTGCCAGCTCACCACTCGGGAGCAATCAGCCCCAGCATTTT
J gene: TRBJ2-1; D gene: TRBD2; V gene: TRBV4-1; clone size: .; CDR3 protein: CASSRTSGGPPYNEQFF; CDR3 DNA: TGCGCCAGCAGCCGAACTAGCGGGGGACCCCCCTACAATGAGCAGTTCTTC
J gene: TRBJ1-2; D gene: TRBD1; V gene: TRBV6-6; clone size: .; CDR3 protein: CASSDRGDYGYTF; CDR3 DNA: TGTGCCAGCAGCGACAGGGGGGACTATGGCTACACCTTC
J gene: TRBJ1-1; D gene: TRBD1; V gene: TRBV7-9; clone size: .; CDR3 protein: CASSRGQGLSAFF; CDR3 DNA: TGTGCCAGCAGCCGAGGACAGGGGTTGTCGGCTTTCTTT
J gene: TRBJ2-7; D gene: TRBD1; V gene: TRBV5-1; clone size: .; CDR3 protein: CASSLGQGLGEQYF; CDR3 DNA: TGCGCCAGCAGCTTGGGACAGGGGCTGGGAGAGCAGTACTTC
J gene: TRBJ1-5; D gene: .; V gene: TRBV18; clone size: .; CDR3 protein: CASSPSNQPQHF; CDR3 DNA: TGTGCCAGCTCACCTTCCAATCAGCCCCAGCATTTT
J gene: TRBJ2-7; D gene: .; V gene: TRBV6-6; clone size: .; CDR3 protein: CASSPAEGRNYEQYF; CDR3 DNA: TGTGCCAGCAGCCCTGCTGAGGGACGGAACTACGAGCAGTACTTC
J gene: TRBJ1-5; D gene: TRBD1; V gene: TRBV29-1; clone size: .; CDR3 protein: CSGTRDRGYSNQPQHF; CDR3 DNA: TGCAGCGGTACTCGGGACAGGGGGTATAGCAATCAGCCCCAGCATTTT
J gene: TRBJ2-2; D gene: .; V gene: TRBV6-6; clone size: .; CDR3 protein: CASEPQDATGELFF; CDR3 DNA: TGTGCCAGCGAGCCCCAGGACGCCACCGGGGAGCTGTTTTTT
J gene: TRBJ2-5; D gene: .; V gene: TRBV2; clone size: .; CDR3 protein: CASRKGDLIQETQYF; CDR3 DNA: TGTGCCAGCAGAAAAGGGGACTTGATTCAAGAGACCCAGTACTTC
J gene: TRBJ2-7; D gene: .; V gene: TRBV29-1; clone size: once; CDR3 protein: CSVARGREQYF; CDR3 DNA: TGCAGCGTCGCGCGGGGGCGCGAGCAGTACTTC
J gene: TRBJ1-1; D gene: .; V gene: TRBV29-1; clone size: .; CDR3 protein: CSVVPRDTEAFF; CDR3 DNA: TGCAGCGTTGTGCCCAGGGACACTGAAGCTTTCTTT
J gene: TRBJ1-1; D gene: .; V gene: TRBV6-6; clone size: few; CDR3 protein: CASTPDGLNTEAFF; CDR3 DNA: TGTGCCAGCACCCCCGACGGTCTGAACACTGAAGCTTTCTTT
J gene: TRBJ2-2; D gene: .; V gene: TRBV25-1; clone size: few; CDR3 protein: CASRRDNTGELFF; CDR3 DNA: TGTGCCAGCCGCCGCGATAACACCGGGGAGCTGTTTTTT
J gene: TRBJ2-5; D gene: .; V gene: TRBV5-1; clone size: .; CDR3 protein: CASSIQETQYF; CDR3 DNA: TGCGCCAGCAGCATTCAAGAGACCCAGTACTTC
J gene: TRBJ2-7; D gene: .; V gene: TRBV2; clone size: .; CDR3 protein: CASTYLAFSYEQYF; CDR3 DNA: TGTGCCAGCACCTACCTAGCGTTCTCCTACGAGCAGTACTTC
J gene: TRBJ2-7; D gene: .; V gene: TRBV4-2; clone size: .; CDR3 protein: CASSQSYRDHRPYEQYF; CDR3 DNA: TGTGCCAGCAGCCAATCTTACAGGGACCACCGCCCCTACGAGCAGTACTTC
J gene: TRBJ2-5; D gene: TRBD2; V gene: TRBV5-1; clone size: .; CDR3 protein: CASSGGLQETQYF; CDR3 DNA: TGCGCCAGCAGCGGGGGACTACAAGAGACCCAGTACTTC
J gene: TRBJ2-5; D gene: .; V gene: TRBV5-1; clone size: .; CDR3 protein: CASSFSQGKETQYF; CDR3 DNA: TGCGCCAGCAGCTTCTCTCAGGGTAAAGAGACCCAGTACTTC
J gene: TRBJ2-5; D gene: TRBD1; V gene: TRBV18; clone size: .; CDR3 protein: CASSPRPGRGRGETQYF; CDR3 DNA: TGTGCCAGCTCACCACGGCCCGGCAGGGGGCGTGGAGAGACCCAGTACTTC
J gene: TRBJ1-1; D gene: .; V gene: TRBV6-4; clone size: .; CDR3 protein: CASSDNGNTEAFF; CDR3 DNA: TGTGCCAGCAGTGACAACGGGAACACTGAAGCTTTCTTT
J gene: TRBJ2-7; D gene: TRBD2; V gene: TRBV11-2; clone size: .; CDR3 protein: CASSSHPGTSVEQYF; CDR3 DNA: TGTGCCAGCAGCTCGCACCCCGGGACTAGCGTCGAGCAGTACTTC
J gene: TRBJ2-3; D gene: .; V gene: TRBV14; clone size: .; CDR3 protein: CASSQGTYQWDTQYF; CDR3 DNA: TGTGCCAGCAGCCAAGGGACATACCAGTGGGATACGCAGTATTTT
J gene: TRBJ2-3; D gene: .; V gene: TRBV5-1; clone size: few; CDR3 protein: CASSPQGAHTDTQYF; CDR3 DNA: TGCGCCAGCAGCCCGCAAGGAGCCCACACAGATACGCAGTATTTT